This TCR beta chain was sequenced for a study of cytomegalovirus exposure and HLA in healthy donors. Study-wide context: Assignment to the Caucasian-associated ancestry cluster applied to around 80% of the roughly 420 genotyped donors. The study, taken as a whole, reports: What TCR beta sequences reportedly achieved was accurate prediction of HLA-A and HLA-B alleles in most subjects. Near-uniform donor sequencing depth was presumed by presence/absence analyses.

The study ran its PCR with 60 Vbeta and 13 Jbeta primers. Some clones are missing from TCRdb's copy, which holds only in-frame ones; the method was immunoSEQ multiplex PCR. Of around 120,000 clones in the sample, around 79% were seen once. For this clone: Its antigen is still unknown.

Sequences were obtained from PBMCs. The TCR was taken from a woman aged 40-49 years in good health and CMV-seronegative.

CDR3 amino acids: CASRDRGSLRDEKLFF. The CDR3 DNA follows: TGTGCCAGTAGGGACAGGGGGTCGCTAAGAGATGAAAAACTGTTTTTT. The V and J genes are TRBV19 and TRBJ1-4; TRBD1 aligns across 10 bases. CDR1 and CDR2 (germline): LNHDA, SQIVND (reference sequence). CDR3 length: 16 residues. The ends lost 6 bases at V and 6 bases at J; junction bases unmatched: 10.